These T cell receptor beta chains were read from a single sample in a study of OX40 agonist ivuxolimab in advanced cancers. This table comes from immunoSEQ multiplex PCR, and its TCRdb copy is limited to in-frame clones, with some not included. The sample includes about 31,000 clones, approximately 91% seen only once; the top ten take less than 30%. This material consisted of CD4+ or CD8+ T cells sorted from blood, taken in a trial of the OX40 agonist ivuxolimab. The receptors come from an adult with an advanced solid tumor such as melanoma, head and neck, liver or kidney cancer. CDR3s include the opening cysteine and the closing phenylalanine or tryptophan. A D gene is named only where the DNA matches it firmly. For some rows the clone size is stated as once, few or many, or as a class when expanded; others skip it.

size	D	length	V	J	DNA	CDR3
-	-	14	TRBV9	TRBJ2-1	TGTGCCAGCAGCGTCGGCAGGATCGGTCGTGAGCAGTTCTTC	CASSVGRIGREQFF
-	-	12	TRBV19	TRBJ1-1	TGTGCCAGTAGTATCGGTAGCACTGAAGCTTTCTTT	CASSIGSTEAFF
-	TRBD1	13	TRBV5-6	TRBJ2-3	TGTGCCAGCAGCCTAGGACAGGGGGATACGCAGTATTTT	CASSLGQGDTQYF
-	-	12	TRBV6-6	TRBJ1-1	TGTGCCAGCAGTACCCCCGGCACTGAAGCTTTCTTT	CASSTPGTEAFF
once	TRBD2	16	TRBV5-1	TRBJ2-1	TGCGCCAGCAGCTTCTTCACTAGCGGGGGGGACAATGAGCAGTTCTTC	CASSFFTSGGDNEQFF
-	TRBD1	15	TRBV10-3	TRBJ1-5	TGTGCCATCAGTGAGTCCGGGACAGGGCGGCAGCCCCAGCATTTT	CAISESGTGRQPQHF
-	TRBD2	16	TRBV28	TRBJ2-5	TGTGCCAGCAGTTCCACAAGCGGGGGTTCCGCGGAGACCCAGTACTTC	CASSSTSGGSAETQYF
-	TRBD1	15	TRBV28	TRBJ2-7	TGTGCCAGCAGGTATCCGGGACAGGGGGCGAGGGAGCAGTACTTC	CASRYPGQGAREQYF
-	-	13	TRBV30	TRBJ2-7	TGTGCCTGGAGTGCAGGACTGACCTACGAGCAGTACTTC	CAWSAGLTYEQYF
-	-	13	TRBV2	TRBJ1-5	TGTGCCAGCACCCTCGTAGGCAATCAGCCCCAGCATTTT	CASTLVGNQPQHF
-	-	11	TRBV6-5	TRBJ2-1	TGTGCCAGCAGTGAAACGGACAGTAAGCTCTTC	CASSETDSKLF
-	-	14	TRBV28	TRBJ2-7	TGTGCCAGCACCCTATTATGGACCTCCTACGAGCAGTACTTC	CASTLLWTSYEQYF
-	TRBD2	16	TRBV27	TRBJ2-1	TGTGCCAGCAGTTTATCCGCCGGGACTAGCTACAATGAGCAGTTCTTC	CASSLSAGTSYNEQFF
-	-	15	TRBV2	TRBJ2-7	TGTGCCAGCAGTGGTCCAGGGATAAGCTCCTACGAGCAGTACTTC	CASSGPGISSYEQYF
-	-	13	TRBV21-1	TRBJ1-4	TGTGCAAGCGGGGTAGCAACTAATGAAAAACTGTTTTTT	CASGVATNEKLFF
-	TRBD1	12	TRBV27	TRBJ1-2	TGTGCCAGCAGTTCAGGGGGCTATGGCTACACCTTC	CASSSGGYGYTF
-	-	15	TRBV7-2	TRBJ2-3	TGTGCCAGCAGCTTAGGGGACCTAAGCACAGATACGCAGTATTTT	CASSLGDLSTDTQYF
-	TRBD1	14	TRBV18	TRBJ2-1	TGTGCCAGCTCACGAGGACAGGGGTGGAATGAGCAGTTCTTC	CASSRGQGWNEQFF
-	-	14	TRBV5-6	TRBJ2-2	TGTGCCAGCAGCCCCCTAGCATCGACCGGGGAGCTGTTTTTT	CASSPLASTGELFF
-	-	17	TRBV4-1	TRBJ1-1	TGCGCCAGCAGCCCGACGGGAGTATGGCAGTTTAACACTGAAGCTTTCTTT	CASSPTGVWQFNTEAFF
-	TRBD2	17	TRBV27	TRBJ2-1	TGTGCCAGCAGTTTTAGCGGGAGAGGGAGCTCCTACAATGAGCAGTTCTTC	CASSFSGRGSSYNEQFF
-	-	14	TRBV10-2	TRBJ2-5	TGCGCCAGCAGCCCAGGTGGGGGGTTGGAGACCCAGTACTTC	CASSPGGGLETQYF
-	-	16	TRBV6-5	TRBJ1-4	TGTGCCAGCAGTTCTCGTACAGGGAGGGTTGGTGAAAAACTGTTTTTT	CASSSRTGRVGEKLFF
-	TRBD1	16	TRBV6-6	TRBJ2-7	TGTGCCAGCAGTAATTCAGGACAGGGGTGGTCCTACGAGCAGTACTTC	CASSNSGQGWSYEQYF